These T cell receptor beta chains were read from a single sample in a study of Ad26.COV2.S vaccination and SARS-CoV-2 variants. Measured with immunoSEQ multiplex PCR; TCRdb has only the in-frame clones, and not every one. This table has 300,000 to 350,000 clones, roughly 91% appearing once. The specimen was peripheral blood, collected in a trial of Ad26.COV2.S vaccine versus placebo. The receptor source for this set is a person aged 18 to 65 who received the Ad26.COV2.S COVID-19 vaccine or a placebo. Each CDR3 is given with its conserved first and last residue. The order of the fields is CDR3 length, V gene, J gene, CDR3 protein.

>17|TRBV19|TRBJ1-1
CASNSLGYQGKNTEAFF
>16|TRBV18|TRBJ2-6
CASSPDSGSGANVLTF
>17|TRBV28|TRBJ2-7
CASSLTSLAVSSYEQYF
>18|TRBV11-3|TRBJ2-2
CASSLVGQGGLDSGELFF
>15|TRBV11-1|TRBJ1-1
CASSLAYEASTEAFF
>12|TRBV18|TRBJ2-7
CASSSLREEQYF
>14|TRBV28|TRBJ1-4
CASGQGGSNEKLFF
>14|TRBV18|TRBJ1-2
CASSPTGVRYGYTF
>17|TRBV5-4|TRBJ2-7
CASSFPGTSGRPYEQYF
>16|TRBV21-1|TRBJ1-5
CASSKGCGKGNQPQHF
>16|TRBV5-6|TRBJ1-1
CASSPIWGTPLKDAFF
>12|TRBV5-1|TRBJ1-3
CASSLSGDTIYF
>14|TRBV4-3|TRBJ2-1
CASSQLGGMNEQFF
>15|TRBV6-5|TRBJ1-4
CASTRRGGANEKLFF
>14|TRBV11-2|TRBJ2-7
CASSLVQGDYEQYF
>16|TRBV28|TRBJ2-2
CASSGSGRAGTGELFF
>14|TRBV5-4|TRBJ1-2
CASTVGSADYGYTF
>14|TRBV7-5|TRBJ1-6
CARNRHRGRSPLHF
>14|TRBV9|TRBJ1-1
CASSVGTRNTEAFF
>15|TRBV5-1|TRBJ1-6
CASSLSGTGYSPLHF
>16|TRBV11-1|TRBJ1-2
CASSLAPDREPSSYTF
>13|TRBV27|TRBJ2-7
CASSSRIPYEQYF
>13|TRBV9|TRBJ2-1
CASSVLADNEQFF
>20|TRBV4-1|TRBJ1-1
CASSQVVGQGARRGGTEAFF
>12|TRBV30|TRBJ2-7
CAWSSQGYEQYF
>14|TRBV29-1|TRBJ2-5
CSVELAGAQETQYF
>14|TRBV5-3|TRBJ2-5
CARSSPGDQETQYF
>14|TRBV29-1|TRBJ2-3
CSVGSRGSTDTQYF
>14|TRBV19|TRBJ2-2
CASSILPGTGELFF
>13|TRBV19|TRBJ1-1
CASSLSRNTEAFF
>12|TRBV27|TRBJ1-6
CASSFGLSPLHF
>15|TRBV9|TRBJ2-2
CASSEAGGNTGELFF
>13|TRBV6-6|TRBJ2-7
CASSSKVTYEQYF
>12|TRBV29-1|TRBJ2-7
CSVEGRDNEQYF
>13|TRBV7-3|TRBJ1-2
CASSLHREGGYTF
>15|TRBV6-2/TRBV6-3|TRBJ2-7
CASSHVAGGPYEQYF
>12|TRBV12-3/TRBV12-4|TRBJ2-4
CASSLGGNIQYF
>16|TRBV18|TRBJ1-2
CASSPPSLGGLNGYTF
>17|TRBV19|TRBJ1-1
CASSITGTGGTITEAFF
>15|TRBV11-3|TRBJ2-2
CASSLGREANGELFF
>16|TRBV2|TRBJ1-4
CASSERDRAINEKLFF
>15|TRBV2|TRBJ1-2
CASKRGPGFNYGYTF
>15|TRBV10-2|TRBJ2-7
CASSEGLAGPYEQYF
>16|TRBV10-3|TRBJ1-1
CAISERTGPMNTEAFF
>14|TRBV6-1|TRBJ1-5
CASSDGRQAAPQHF
>15|TRBV11-2|TRBJ2-3
CASSFWRAGMNTQYF
>15|TRBV24-1|TRBJ2-2
CAIATSGSVTGELFF
>16|TRBV7-2|TRBJ2-1
CASSLVSGQGGNEQFF
>12|TRBV29-1|TRBJ1-2
CSVGGGDYGYTF
>16|TRBV5-1|TRBJ2-7
CASSRTRGAQSYEQYF
>15|TRBV5-1|TRBJ2-2
CASSNRDSLGGELFF
>15|TRBV28|TRBJ1-2
CASSPEGQPRYGYTF
>13|TRBV9|TRBJ1-1
CASSPAVNTEAFF
>13|TRBV5-1|TRBJ2-3
CASSSPSEDTQYF